A single sample gave rise to the 26 T cell receptor beta chains below, sequenced in a study of T cell responses to AZD1222 COVID-19 vaccine. Here immunoSEQ multiplex PCR was the method, and the copy in TCRdb shows in-frame clones only, minus some. This table holds more than 80,000 clones, around 93% found once. The starting material was peripheral blood, obtained 28 days after the second AZD1222 dose. Source of these receptors: an adult who received the AZD1222 COVID-19 vaccine.

The chain joins TRBV9 to TRBJ1-3; TRBD1 might be the D (5 bases). This CDR3 is 16 amino acids long. The germline CDR1 and CDR2 sequences are SGDLS and YYNGEE. Trimming shortened V by 4 bases and J by 0 bases, and 14 bases separated the two germline ends. The CDR3 DNA follows: TGTGCCAGCAGCAAAATAGGACAAATCTCTGGAAACACCATATATTTT. This translates into CASSKIGQISGNTIYF.

The chain is built from TRBV7-9 and TRBJ1-3; D is unresolved. CDR3 size: 17 residues. CDR1 SEHNR and CDR2 FQNEAQ come from the germline V gene (reference sequence). Between the trimmed V and J ends, which lost 1 base and 0 bases, there was a span of 13 bases. CDR3: CASSLGRQAASGNTIYF. The CDR3 bases are TGTGCCAGCAGCTTAGGGCGGCAGGCAGCCTCTGGAAACACCATATATTTT.

The chain combines TRBV3-1 (or the pseudogene TRBV3-2) with TRBJ2-3, with 11 bases matching TRBD2. Losses at the gene ends were 6 bases for V and 4 bases for J; bases not matched to a gene: 6. Germline-derived CDR1 and CDR2 are LGHDT and YNNKEL (reference sequence). The CDR3 runs to 15 residues. CDR3 protein: CASSLGGLAADTQYF. The CDR3 nucleotides read TGTGCCAGCAGTCTAGGGGGACTAGCGGCAGATACGCAGTATTTT.

The rearrangement uses TRBV30 and TRBJ2-3, with 9 bases fitting TRBD2. The V and J ends lost 0 bases and 4 bases, in that order; junction bases with no gene match: 11. Germline assignment: CDR1 GTSNPN and CDR2 SVGIG (reference sequence). This CDR3 comprises 17 residues. In DNA form, the CDR3 reads TGTGCCTGGAGTGTCGGTAGGACTAGCGTTGAACCAGATACGCAGTATTTT. Protein: CAWSVGRTSVEPDTQYF. The variable domain in full, completed from reference TRBV30 and TRBJ2-3, reads SQTIHQWPATLVQPVGSPLSLECTVEGTSNPNLYWYRQAAGRGLQLLFYSVGIGQISSEVPQNLSASRPQDRQFILSSKKLLLSDSGFYLCAWSVGRTSVEPDTQYFGPGTRLTVL.

The V call is TRBV4-3, the J call TRBJ1-1; 11 bases align to TRBD1. The J segment lost 4 bases and the V segment lost 0 bases, leaving 1 base of the junction unmatched. The CDR3 runs to 15 residues. Germline V CDR1 and CDR2: LGHNA, YSLEER. CDR3 sequence (DNA): TGCGCCAGCAGCCAAGACGGACAGGGGGCCACTGAAGCTTTCTTT. Its translation: CASSQDGQGATEAFF.

The chain uses TRBV28 and TRBJ1-6; 9 bases fit TRBD1. Trimming at V came to 4 bases and at J to 8 bases, leaving 9 bases not matched to a gene. The germline gives CDR1 MDHEN, CDR2 SYDVKM. The CDR3 loop spans 16 amino acids. CDR3 sequence (DNA): TGTGCCAGCAGTTCATTAGGGACAGGGACCTATTCACCCCTCCACTTT. It specifies CASSSLGTGTYSPLHF.

J is TRBJ2-2 and V is TRBV27; 9 nucleotides line up with TRBD1. The CDR3 contains 18 residues. Germline CDR1 and CDR2: MNHEY and SMNVEV (reference sequence). V shed 1 base, J shed 1 base, and the junction held 7 bases outside the gene matches. DNA of the CDR3: TGTGCCAGCAGTTTATACGGCACAGGGGGCCTGAACACCGGGGAGCTGTTTTTT. Its protein product is CASSLYGTGGLNTGELFF.

The chain combines TRBV19 with TRBJ2-7; 8 bases align to TRBD2. V lost 0 bases, J lost 2 bases, and 3 bases stayed unmatched. Germline V gene sequence: CDR1 LNHDA, CDR2 SQIVND (reference sequence). This CDR3 has 15 amino acids. The chain's CDR3 is CASSIELAVPYEQYF. CDR3 in DNA: TGTGCCAGTAGTATAGAACTAGCGGTCCCCTACGAGCAGTACTTC.

This clone was found once. J is TRBJ1-1 and V is TRBV5-6, with D possibly matching TRBD1 (6 bases). V lost 2 bases to trimming and J lost 6 bases, with 11 bases between them. CDR3 length: 13 residues. Germline CDR1 and CDR2: SGHDT and YYEEEE. CDR3 in amino acids: CASSLGGTAEAFF. Written as DNA, the CDR3 is TGTGCCAGCAGCTTAGGGGGTACGGCTGAAGCTTTCTTT. Full variable domain (outside the CDR3, taken from reference TRBV5-6 and TRBJ1-1): DAGVTQSPTHLIKTRGQQVTLRCSPKSGHDTVSWYQQALGQGPQFIFQYYEEEERQRGNFPDRFSGHQFPNYSSELNVNALLLGDSALYLCASSLGGTAEAFFGQGTRLTVV.

The genes are TRBV28 and TRBJ1-2; TRBD1 matches at 10 bases. The junction had 8 bases not matched to a gene; V was cut back by 2 bases and J by 5 bases. The CDR3 runs to 16 residues. The V gene's germline CDR1 is MDHEN and CDR2 SYDVKM. The CDR3 sequence is CASSLPRDRGRYGYTF. The CDR3, as DNA: TGTGCCAGCAGTTTACCTAGGGACAGGGGAAGATATGGCTACACCTTC.

The rearrangement joins TRBV12-5 to TRBJ2-2; the match to TRBD1 covers 9 bases. Germline CDR1 is LGHNT and CDR2 is FRNRAP. Trimming took 6 bases from V and 0 from J; bases not matched to a gene: 5. This CDR3 is 16 amino acids long. Here the CDR3 reads CASGTRTGANTGELFF. DNA of the CDR3: TGTGCTAGTGGCACCCGGACAGGGGCGAACACCGGGGAGCTGTTTTTT.

This clone came up a few times. The gene calls are TRBV7-2 and TRBJ2-3; TRBD2 aligns across 8 bases. Germline V gene lookup returns CDR1 SGHTA and CDR2 FQGNSA. The CDR3 contains 16 residues. V shed 1 base, J shed 6 bases, and the junction held 9 bases outside the gene matches. CDR3 sequence reads: CASSLVVGLAGDTQYF. For the CDR3, the DNA is TGTGCCAGCAGCTTAGTAGTAGGACTAGCAGGCGATACGCAGTATTTT. Full variable domain (outside the CDR3, taken from reference TRBV7-2 and TRBJ2-3): GAGVSQSPSNKVTEKGKDVELRCDPISGHTALYWYRQSLGQGLEFLIYFQGNSAPDKSGLPSDRFSAERTGGSVSTLTIQRTQQEDSAVYLCASSLVVGLAGDTQYFGPGTRLTVL.

J is TRBJ2-4 and V is TRBV30, with D possibly matching TRBD1 (6 bases). Germline V gene data show CDR1 as GTSNPN and CDR2 as SVGIG (reference sequence). CDR3 length: 13 residues. With 3 bases removed from V and 8 bases from J, the gap between germline ends came to 14 bases. CDR3 DNA sequence: TGTGCCTGGAGCGTGGGGGCTCCAGACATTCAGTACTTC. Encoded protein: CAWSVGAPDIQYF.

The chain recombines TRBV4-2 with TRBJ2-1, with a weak D call TRBD2 (6 bases). V shed 0 bases and J shed 2 bases, with 11 bases lying between them. CDR1 is LGHNA, CDR2 YNFKEQ, per germline. The CDR3 sequence is 16 residues long. The CDR3 DNA follows: TGTGCCAGCAGCCAAGATGGGGAGCGGGCCTACAATGAGCAGTTCTTC. Amino acid sequence: CASSQDGERAYNEQFF.

V usage is TRBV29-1 and J usage is TRBJ1-5; possibly TRBD1 for D (5 bases). Germline-derived CDR1 and CDR2 are SQVTM and ANQGSEA. V gave up 3 bases and J gave up 1 base, with 10 bases separating them. The CDR3 contains 14 residues. CDR3: CSVDRGRSNQPQHF. CDR3 nucleotides: TGCAGCGTTGATAGGGGTAGGAGCAATCAGCCCCAGCATTTT.

The chain links TRBV19 to TRBJ2-7, with TRBD2 identical over 10 bases. This CDR3 contains 14 residues. Germline V CDR1 and CDR2: LNHDA, SQIVND (reference sequence). V lost 7 bases, J lost 3 bases, and 6 bases stayed unmatched. The CDR3 region has the DNA TGTGCCAGTACCCAAACTAGCGGGGTCTACGAGCAGTACTTC. Translating it yields CASTQTSGVYEQYF. The full variable domain, rest sourced from reference TRBV19 and TRBJ2-7, is DGGITQSPKYLFRKEGQNVTLSCEQNLNHDAMYWYRQDPGQGLRLIYYSQIVNDFQKGDIAEGYSVSREKKESFPLTVTSAQKNPTAFYLCASTQTSGVYEQYFGPGTRLTVT.

V gene TRBV6-4 combines with J gene TRBJ2-7; possibly TRBD1 for D (6 bases). From germline, CDR1 is MRHNA and CDR2 SNTAGT. CDR3 length: 12 amino acids. Trimming stripped 6 bases from V and 7 bases from J, with 13 bases between. CDR3 coding DNA: TGTGCCAGCAGGAGGGACACCTTAGAGCAGTACTTC. It encodes CASRRDTLEQYF.

The genes are TRBV7-2 and TRBJ1-3, with D uncertain. The CDR3 is made up of 14 amino acids. V lost 4 bases and J lost 4, with 11 bases in between. Germline CDR1 and CDR2: SGHTA and FQGNSA. The CDR3 region has the DNA TGTGCCAGCAGCTCGCAGAGGGTAGGAAACACCATATATTTT. It is translated as CASSSQRVGNTIYF.

The rearrangement uses TRBV28 and TRBJ1-3, with D tentatively TRBD1 (6 bases). The V end lost 2 bases, the J end lost 0 bases, and 11 bases lay between the germline ends. The CDR3 loop spans 16 amino acids. Germline V gene data show CDR1 as MDHEN and CDR2 as SYDVKM. CDR3 amino acids: CASSLAGTSSGNTIYF. The CDR3 DNA follows: TGTGCCAGCAGTTTAGCGGGGACAAGCTCTGGAAACACCATATATTTT.

This chain links TRBV12-2 with TRBJ2-1; TRBD2, the table's D call, was not compared with the DNA. TRBV12-2 is listed as a pseudogene. The CDR3 consists of 19 residues. For the CDR3, the DNA is TGTGCAAGTCGCTTAAGTGTACCGGGAGGGCCGTGGAAACGCAATGAGCAGTTCTTC. As protein: CASRLSVPGGPWKRNEQFF.

Here the CDR3 DNA reads TGCAGCGTTCCTGCGGGAGGGCCGACAGATACGCAGTATTTT. Its protein product is CSVPAGGPTDTQYF. This rearrangement joins TRBV29-1 to TRBJ2-3; TRBD2 matches at 9 bases. The CDR3 runs 14 residues. The V and J ends lost 5 bases and 3 bases, in that order; junction bases with no gene match: 6. The germline CDR1 and CDR2 sequences are SQVTM and ANQGSEA.

The chain uses TRBV6-2 or TRBV6-3 and TRBJ1-2, with a possible D match to TRBD1 (5 bases). Trimming removed 5 bases from V and 4 bases from J, with 8 bases in between. There are 12 residues in the CDR3. The germline V gene has CDR1 MNHEY and CDR2 SVGEGT. In nucleotides, the CDR3 is TGTGCCAGCAGTAGACAGCGCTATGGCTACACCTTC. This codes for CASSRQRYGYTF.

The rearrangement joins TRBV15 to TRBJ2-7; 10 bases line up with TRBD1. The CDR3 sequence is 15 residues long. Unmatched junction bases numbered 3, after V lost 0 bases and J lost 4 bases. Germline values: CDR1 LNHNV, CDR2 YYDKDF (reference sequence). CDR3 protein: CATSREAGQGYEQYF. Here the CDR3 DNA reads TGTGCCACCAGCAGAGAGGCGGGACAGGGGTACGAGCAGTACTTC.

J is TRBJ1-3 and V is TRBV5-1; 7 bases are a match to TRBD1. Germline CDR1 reads SGHRS; CDR2 reads YFSETQ. This CDR3 has 15 residues. V was clipped by 5 bases and J by 4 bases; unmatched bases: 9. The CDR3 bases are TGCGCCAGCAGTTACGGACAGGTCGGAGGAAACACCATATATTTT. The encoded protein is CASSYGQVGGNTIYF. The variable domain in full, completed from reference TRBV5-1 and TRBJ1-3, reads KAGVTQTPRYLIKTRGQQVTLSCSPISGHRSVSWYQQTPGQGLQFLFEYFSETQRNKGNFPGRFSGRQFSNSRSEMNVSTLELGDSALYLCASSYGQVGGNTIYFGEGSWLTVV.

The V gene is TRBV7-3, the J gene TRBJ1-5, with a weak D call TRBD1 (6 bases). Between the trimmed V and J ends, which lost 5 bases and 3 bases, there was a span of 11 bases. CDR1 SGHTA and CDR2 FQGTGA come from the germline V gene. The CDR3 is 14 amino acids. CDR3: CASSPTGTNQPQHF. The CDR3 nucleotides read TGTGCCAGCAGCCCAACAGGGACCAATCAGCCCCAGCATTTT.

V gene TRBV5-1 combines with J gene TRBJ1-2; D may be TRBD1 (6 bases). CDR3 size: 14 residues. CDR1 and CDR2 from the germline V gene are SGHRS and YFSETQ. Deletions cut 0 bases from V and 4 bases from J, with 10 bases between. The CDR3 spells CASSLAAGVYGYTF. CDR3 DNA sequence: TGCGCCAGCAGCTTGGCGGCAGGGGTCTATGGCTACACCTTC.